Listed below are T cell receptor beta chains from one sample, sequenced in a study of blood T cell repertoires in COVID-19. The data were produced by immunoSEQ multiplex PCR, yet TCRdb's version contains in-frame clones alone and is incomplete. Found here are under 200,000 clones, 75% to 95% of them singletons; the top ten hold roughly 0.56%. The sample consisted of peripheral blood. These TCRs come from a man aged 50-59 years with acute or convalescent COVID-19. Both conserved end residues are part of each CDR3. Each record gives: CDR3 protein, V gene, clone size, J gene, D gene. D genes are given only for firm matches. The size field is filled for only some rows; it gives once, few, many or a size class.

CDR3 protein: CASSPLGQGVQPQHF
V gene: TRBV5-8
clone size: NA
J gene: TRBJ1-5
D gene: TRBD1

CDR3 protein: CASSKAGNYGYTF
V gene: TRBV6-1
clone size: NA
J gene: TRBJ1-2
D gene: NA

CDR3 protein: CASSLVAGGYSPLHF
V gene: TRBV11-2
clone size: NA
J gene: TRBJ1-6
D gene: TRBD1

CDR3 protein: CASTENRGNYGYTF
V gene: TRBV11-1
clone size: NA
J gene: TRBJ1-2
D gene: TRBD1

CDR3 protein: CASSPQGENTDTQYF
V gene: TRBV9
clone size: NA
J gene: TRBJ2-3
D gene: NA

CDR3 protein: CASSVGPLGHPGTQYF
V gene: TRBV9
clone size: once
J gene: TRBJ2-5
D gene: NA

CDR3 protein: CASSFRGQGNQPQHF
V gene: TRBV27
clone size: NA
J gene: TRBJ1-5
D gene: TRBD1

CDR3 protein: CASQLVGASRQPQHF
V gene: TRBV28
clone size: NA
J gene: TRBJ1-5
D gene: NA

CDR3 protein: CASSPGQRNTEAFF
V gene: TRBV5-6
clone size: NA
J gene: TRBJ1-1
D gene: NA

CDR3 protein: CASKLARAYNEQFF
V gene: TRBV6-5
clone size: once
J gene: TRBJ2-1
D gene: TRBD2

CDR3 protein: CASSVWHQAEAFF
V gene: TRBV2
clone size: NA
J gene: TRBJ1-1
D gene: NA

CDR3 protein: CAWGGTSGFRQYF
V gene: TRBV30
clone size: few
J gene: TRBJ2-5
D gene: TRBD2

CDR3 protein: CASSYGQGGSYEQYF
V gene: TRBV7-9
clone size: NA
J gene: TRBJ2-7
D gene: TRBD1

CDR3 protein: CASKSLSSGSGHEQFF
V gene: TRBV19
clone size: NA
J gene: TRBJ2-1
D gene: TRBD2

CDR3 protein: CASSSGTGLRETQYF
V gene: TRBV7-9
clone size: NA
J gene: TRBJ2-5
D gene: TRBD1

CDR3 protein: CASSEGGVMNTEAFF
V gene: TRBV9
clone size: NA
J gene: TRBJ1-1
D gene: NA

CDR3 protein: CASSQGTRTGFNEQYF
V gene: TRBV4-1
clone size: NA
J gene: TRBJ2-7
D gene: TRBD1

CDR3 protein: CASSFEPLRAASGYTF
V gene: TRBV28
clone size: NA
J gene: TRBJ1-2
D gene: NA

CDR3 protein: CASSSDSSGNTIYF
V gene: TRBV7-2
clone size: NA
J gene: TRBJ1-3
D gene: NA

CDR3 protein: CASSGDRPMNTEAFF
V gene: TRBV19
clone size: NA
J gene: TRBJ1-1
D gene: TRBD1

CDR3 protein: CASSLSLAERSYNEQFF
V gene: TRBV5-1
clone size: NA
J gene: TRBJ2-1
D gene: TRBD2

CDR3 protein: CASRATGTDTQYF
V gene: TRBV11-1
clone size: NA
J gene: TRBJ2-3
D gene: NA

CDR3 protein: CASRRQVNTEAFF
V gene: TRBV6-5
clone size: NA
J gene: TRBJ1-1
D gene: NA

CDR3 protein: CASSWRQGWTGNQPQHF
V gene: TRBV5-1
clone size: once
J gene: TRBJ1-5
D gene: TRBD1

CDR3 protein: CASSLRGDGGETQYF
V gene: TRBV5-1
clone size: NA
J gene: TRBJ2-5
D gene: NA

CDR3 protein: CASSLGHLYEQYF
V gene: TRBV5-1
clone size: NA
J gene: TRBJ2-7
D gene: NA

CDR3 protein: CASSPGGIGTGGYTF
V gene: TRBV28
clone size: NA
J gene: TRBJ1-2
D gene: NA

CDR3 protein: CASSFDRGRDTQYF
V gene: TRBV19
clone size: NA
J gene: TRBJ2-3
D gene: TRBD1

CDR3 protein: CASRAVRATEAFF
V gene: TRBV12-3/TRBV12-4
clone size: once
J gene: TRBJ1-1
D gene: NA

CDR3 protein: CASSTDRVNSPLHF
V gene: TRBV7-3
clone size: NA
J gene: TRBJ1-6
D gene: TRBD1

CDR3 protein: CASSSGGGVGSPLHF
V gene: TRBV7-6
clone size: NA
J gene: TRBJ1-6
D gene: NA

CDR3 protein: CASSDLYSNQPQHF
V gene: TRBV2
clone size: NA
J gene: TRBJ1-5
D gene: NA

CDR3 protein: CASRAGGPYNEQFF
V gene: TRBV6-5
clone size: NA
J gene: TRBJ2-1
D gene: NA

CDR3 protein: CASSSLTGSNSPLHF
V gene: TRBV7-2
clone size: few
J gene: TRBJ1-6
D gene: TRBD1

CDR3 protein: CASSLGGGLRVDSDTQYF
V gene: TRBV7-6
clone size: NA
J gene: TRBJ2-3
D gene: NA

CDR3 protein: CASSQGETGGNTEAFF
V gene: TRBV4-1
clone size: NA
J gene: TRBJ1-1
D gene: TRBD1

CDR3 protein: CSVLSWLESETQYF
V gene: TRBV29-1
clone size: NA
J gene: TRBJ2-5
D gene: NA

CDR3 protein: CASSANSGYQPQHF
V gene: TRBV2
clone size: NA
J gene: TRBJ1-5
D gene: NA

CDR3 protein: CASSPLAGENNEQFF
V gene: TRBV6-4
clone size: NA
J gene: TRBJ2-1
D gene: TRBD2

CDR3 protein: CASSPPGQGPPSLEKLFF
V gene: TRBV28
clone size: once
J gene: TRBJ1-4
D gene: TRBD1